This T cell receptor (beta chain) derives from a study of beta chain features in type 1 diabetes. The wider study: Healthy donors and patients showed comparable age, gender and cell yields. Sorted cells examined across all samples numbered 107,917,701. General study findings and limits: A greater similarity of naive, central memory and Treg TCRB repertoires was seen among patients than among healthy donors. Patients with Type 1 diabetes showed moderately but significantly shorter TCRB CDR3s in all four CD4+ subsets. HLA influence on TCRB rearrangement stayed unresolved here.

A note on this clone: Antigen: not known.

Trimming took off 8 bases at V and 7 bases at J, with 12 bases between the two ends. Germline V gene data show CDR1 as WSHSY and CDR2 as SAAADI. The CDR3 covers 13 residues. Since all of the isolated RNA was reverse transcribed, expressed TCRB transcripts were what got sequenced. Some clones are missing from TCRdb's copy, which holds only in-frame ones; the method was immunoSEQ multiplex PCR. Here the sample spans about 150,000 clones, about 12% being singletons. The TCR was taken from a young man with type 1 diabetes. Sequencing input: central memory CD4+ T cells from blood. This chain joins TRBV10-2 and TRBJ1-6, with no clear D. This chain's CDR3 is CASGRSGNSPLHF. As DNA, the CDR3 is TGCGCCAGCGGGAGGAGCGGGAATTCACCCCTCCACTTT.